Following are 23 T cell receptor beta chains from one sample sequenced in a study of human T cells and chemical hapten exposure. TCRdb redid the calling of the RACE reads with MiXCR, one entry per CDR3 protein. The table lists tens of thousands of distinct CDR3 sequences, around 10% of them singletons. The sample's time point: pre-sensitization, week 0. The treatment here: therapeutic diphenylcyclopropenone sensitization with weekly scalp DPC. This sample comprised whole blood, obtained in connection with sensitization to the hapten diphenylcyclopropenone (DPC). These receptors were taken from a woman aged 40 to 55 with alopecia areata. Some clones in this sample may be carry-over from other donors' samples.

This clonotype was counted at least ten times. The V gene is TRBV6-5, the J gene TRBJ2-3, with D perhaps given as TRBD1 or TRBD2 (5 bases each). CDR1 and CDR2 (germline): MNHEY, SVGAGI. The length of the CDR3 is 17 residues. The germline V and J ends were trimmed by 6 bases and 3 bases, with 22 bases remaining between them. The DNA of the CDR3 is TGTGCCAGCAGCCACGCGGCCGGGACCCACGGGACAGATACGCAGTATTTT. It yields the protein CASSHAAGTHGTDTQYF.

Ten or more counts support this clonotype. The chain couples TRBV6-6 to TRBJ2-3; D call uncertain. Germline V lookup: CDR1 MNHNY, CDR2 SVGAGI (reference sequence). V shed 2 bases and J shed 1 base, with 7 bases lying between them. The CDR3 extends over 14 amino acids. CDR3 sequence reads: CASSYGWRTDTQYF. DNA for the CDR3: TGTGCCAGCAGTTACGGTTGGCGCACAGATACGCAGTATTTT.

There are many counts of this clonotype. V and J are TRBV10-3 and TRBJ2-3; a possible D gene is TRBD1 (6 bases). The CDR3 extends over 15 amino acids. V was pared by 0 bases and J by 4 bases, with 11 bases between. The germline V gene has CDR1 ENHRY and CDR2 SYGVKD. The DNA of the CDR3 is TGTGCCATCAGTGAGTCGGGGGCTGTAGCAGATACGCAGTATTTT. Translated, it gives CAISESGAVADTQYF.

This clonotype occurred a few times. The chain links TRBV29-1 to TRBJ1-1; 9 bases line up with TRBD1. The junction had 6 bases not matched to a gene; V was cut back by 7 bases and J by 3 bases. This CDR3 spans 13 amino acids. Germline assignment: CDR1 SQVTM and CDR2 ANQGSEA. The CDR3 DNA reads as TGCAGCGCCACAGGGGGCACCTACACTGAAGCTTTCTTT. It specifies CSATGGTYTEAFF.

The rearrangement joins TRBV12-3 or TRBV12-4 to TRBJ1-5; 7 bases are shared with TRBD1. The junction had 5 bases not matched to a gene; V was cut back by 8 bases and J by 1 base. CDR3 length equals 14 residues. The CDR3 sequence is CASSGQMSNQPQHF. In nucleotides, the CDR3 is TGTGCCAGCTCGGGACAGATGAGCAATCAGCCCCAGCATTTT.

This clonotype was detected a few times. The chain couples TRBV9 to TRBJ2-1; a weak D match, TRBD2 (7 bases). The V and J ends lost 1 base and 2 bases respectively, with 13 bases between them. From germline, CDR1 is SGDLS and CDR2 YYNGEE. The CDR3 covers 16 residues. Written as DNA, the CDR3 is TGTGCCAGCAGCGTATCGGCGGGGGCCCCCTACAATGAGCAGTTCTTC. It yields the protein CASSVSAGAPYNEQFF.

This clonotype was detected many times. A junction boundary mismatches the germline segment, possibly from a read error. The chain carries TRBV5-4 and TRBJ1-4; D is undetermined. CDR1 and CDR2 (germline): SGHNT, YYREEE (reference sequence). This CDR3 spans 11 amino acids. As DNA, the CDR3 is TGTGCCAGCAGCTTTGGACGCGTTAGGGTTTTT. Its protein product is CASSFGRVRVF.

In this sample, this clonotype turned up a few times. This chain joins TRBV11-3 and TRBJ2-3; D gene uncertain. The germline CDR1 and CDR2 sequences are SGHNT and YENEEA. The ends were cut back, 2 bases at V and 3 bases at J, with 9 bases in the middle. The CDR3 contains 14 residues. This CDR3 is CASSLSAITDTQYF. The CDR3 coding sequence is TGTGCCAGCAGCTTATCGGCGATAACAGATACGCAGTATTTT.

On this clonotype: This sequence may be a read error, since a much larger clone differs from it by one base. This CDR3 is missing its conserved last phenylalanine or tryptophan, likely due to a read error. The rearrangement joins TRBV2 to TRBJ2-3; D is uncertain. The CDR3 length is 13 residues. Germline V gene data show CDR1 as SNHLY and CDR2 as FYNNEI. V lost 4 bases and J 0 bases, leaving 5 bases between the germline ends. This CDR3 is CASSGLSTDTQYL. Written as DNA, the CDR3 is TGTGCCAGCAGTGGACTGAGCACAGATACGCAGTATCTT.

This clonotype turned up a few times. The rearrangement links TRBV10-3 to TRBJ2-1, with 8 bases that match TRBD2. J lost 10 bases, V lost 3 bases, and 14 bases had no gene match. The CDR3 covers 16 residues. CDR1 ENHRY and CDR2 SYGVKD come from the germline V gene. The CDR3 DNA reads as TGTGCCATCAGTGACCGGACCCGGGGGGGGCAAAGGGAGCAGTTCTTC. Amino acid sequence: CAISDRTRGGQREQFF.

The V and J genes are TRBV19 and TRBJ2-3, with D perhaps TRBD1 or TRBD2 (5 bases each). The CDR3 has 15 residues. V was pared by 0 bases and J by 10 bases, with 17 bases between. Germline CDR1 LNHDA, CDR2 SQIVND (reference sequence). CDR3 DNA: TGTGCCAGTAGTATAGAAGCTACGGGACGTCCCCCGCAGTATTTT. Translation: CASSIEATGRPPQYF.

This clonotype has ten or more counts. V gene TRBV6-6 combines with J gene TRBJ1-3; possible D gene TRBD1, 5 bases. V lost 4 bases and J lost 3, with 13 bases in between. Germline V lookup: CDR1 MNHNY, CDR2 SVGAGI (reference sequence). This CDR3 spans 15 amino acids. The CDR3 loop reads CASSSQGEGGNTIYF. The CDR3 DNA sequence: TGTGCCAGCAGTTCCCAGGGAGAAGGTGGAAACACCATATATTTT.

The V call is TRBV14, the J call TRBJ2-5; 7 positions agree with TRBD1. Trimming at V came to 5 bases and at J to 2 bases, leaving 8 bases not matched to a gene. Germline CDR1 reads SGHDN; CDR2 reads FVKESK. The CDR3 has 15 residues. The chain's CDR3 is CASSWKGGQQETQYF. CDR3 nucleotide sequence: TGTGCCAGCAGCTGGAAAGGGGGACAGCAAGAGACCCAGTACTTC.

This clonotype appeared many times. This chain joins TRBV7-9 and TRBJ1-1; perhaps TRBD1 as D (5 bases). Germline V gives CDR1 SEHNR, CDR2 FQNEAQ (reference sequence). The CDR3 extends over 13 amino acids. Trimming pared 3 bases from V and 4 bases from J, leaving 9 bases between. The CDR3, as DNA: TGTGCCAGCAGCTTGCAAGGGGTCACTGAAGCTTTCTTT. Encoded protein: CASSLQGVTEAFF.

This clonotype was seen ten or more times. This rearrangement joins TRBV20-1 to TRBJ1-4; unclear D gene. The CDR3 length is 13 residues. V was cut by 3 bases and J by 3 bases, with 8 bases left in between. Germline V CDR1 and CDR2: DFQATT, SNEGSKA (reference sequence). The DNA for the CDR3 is TGCAGTGCTAGTCGTGGGGCTAATGAAAAACTGTTTTTT. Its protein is CSASRGANEKLFF.

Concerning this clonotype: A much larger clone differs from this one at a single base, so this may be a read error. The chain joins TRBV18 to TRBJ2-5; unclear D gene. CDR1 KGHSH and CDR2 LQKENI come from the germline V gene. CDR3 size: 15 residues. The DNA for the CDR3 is TGTGCCAGCACACCATCAATAGGCCCGCAAGAGACCCAGTACTTC. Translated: CASTPSIGPQETQYF.

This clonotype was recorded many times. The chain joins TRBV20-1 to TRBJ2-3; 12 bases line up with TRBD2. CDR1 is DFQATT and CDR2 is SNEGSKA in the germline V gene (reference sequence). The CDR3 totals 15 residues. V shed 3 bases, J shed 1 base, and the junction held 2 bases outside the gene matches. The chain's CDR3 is CSASRLAGGTDTQYF. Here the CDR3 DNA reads TGCAGTGCTAGCCGACTAGCGGGGGGCACAGATACGCAGTATTTT.

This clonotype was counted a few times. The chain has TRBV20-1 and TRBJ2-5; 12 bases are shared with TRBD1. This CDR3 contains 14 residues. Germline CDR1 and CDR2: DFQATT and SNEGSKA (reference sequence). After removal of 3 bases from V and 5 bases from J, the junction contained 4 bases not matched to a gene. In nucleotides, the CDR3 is TGCAGTGCTAGGGGACAGGGGGCGTGGGAGACCCAGTACTTC. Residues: CSARGQGAWETQYF.

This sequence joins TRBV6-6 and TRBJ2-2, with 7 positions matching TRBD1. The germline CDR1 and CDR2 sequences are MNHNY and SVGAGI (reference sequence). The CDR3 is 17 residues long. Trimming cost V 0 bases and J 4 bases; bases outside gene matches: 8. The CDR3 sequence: CASSYSWGQPRTGELFF. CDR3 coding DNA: TGTGCCAGCAGTTACTCTTGGGGACAGCCGCGCACCGGGGAGCTGTTTTTT.

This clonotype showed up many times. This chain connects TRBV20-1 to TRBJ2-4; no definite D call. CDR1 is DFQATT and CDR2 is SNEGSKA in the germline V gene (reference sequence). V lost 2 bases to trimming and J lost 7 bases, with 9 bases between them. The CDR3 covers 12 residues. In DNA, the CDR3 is TGCAGTGCTAGACTGGTCAGGAACATTCAGTACTTC. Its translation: CSARLVRNIQYF.

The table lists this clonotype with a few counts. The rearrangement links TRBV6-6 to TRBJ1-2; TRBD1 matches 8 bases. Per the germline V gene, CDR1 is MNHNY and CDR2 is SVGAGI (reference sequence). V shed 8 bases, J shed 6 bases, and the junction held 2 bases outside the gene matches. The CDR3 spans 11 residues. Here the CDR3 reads CASHRGDGYTF. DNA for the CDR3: TGTGCCAGCCACAGGGGGGATGGCTACACCTTC.

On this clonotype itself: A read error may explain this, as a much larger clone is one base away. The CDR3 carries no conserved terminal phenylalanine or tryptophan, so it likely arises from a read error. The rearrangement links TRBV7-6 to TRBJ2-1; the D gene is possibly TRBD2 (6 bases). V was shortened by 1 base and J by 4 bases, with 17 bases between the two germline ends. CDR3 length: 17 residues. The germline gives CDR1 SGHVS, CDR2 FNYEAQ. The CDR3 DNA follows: TGTGCCAGCAGCTTAGTTCTCGGGGGTACAATTTACAATGAGCAGTTCTTA. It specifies CASSLVLGGTIYNEQFL.

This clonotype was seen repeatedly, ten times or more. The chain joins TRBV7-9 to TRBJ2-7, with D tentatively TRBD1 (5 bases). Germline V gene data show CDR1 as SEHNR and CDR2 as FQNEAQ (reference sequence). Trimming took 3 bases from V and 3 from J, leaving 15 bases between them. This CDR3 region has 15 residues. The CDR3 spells CASSFGQGGDYEQYF. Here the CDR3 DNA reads TGTGCCAGCAGCTTCGGGCAGGGTGGGGACTACGAGCAGTACTTC.